This TCR beta chain stems from a study of beta chain features in type 1 diabetes. Across the study: Regarding age, gender and cell yields, patients proved similar to healthy donors. Study-level points and caveats: Any HLA type influence on TCRB rearrangement was left unresolved here. Among all four CD4+ subsets, Type 1 diabetes patients had TCRB CDR3s that were moderately but significantly shorter. At VDJ recombination sites, type 1 diabetes patients had fewer insertions and more deleted nucleotides.

This clone has only a few counts. Its antigen is undetermined. All of the isolated RNA was reverse transcribed, so expressed TCRB transcripts were sequenced. Clones were read by immunoSEQ multiplex PCR, and TCRdb kept only the in-frame ones, dropping some. The sample consists of about 160,000 clones, about 9% of them appearing once. This CDR3 spans 15 amino acids. Germline loops: CDR1 SGDLS, CDR2 YYNGEE. With 0 bases clipped from V and 4 bases from J, the junction kept 4 bases outside the gene matches. This chain connects TRBV9 to TRBJ2-1, with 7 nucleotides matching TRBD1. This clonotype was obtained from a woman aged 18-35 years with type 1 diabetes. The source material was central memory CD4+ T cells from blood. The CDR3 sequence is CASSVGQGPYNEQFF. The CDR3 coding sequence is TGTGCCAGCAGCGTAGGACAGGGACCATACAATGAGCAGTTCTTC.